This is a list of T cell receptor beta chains from one sample in a study of blood T cell repertoires in COVID-19. Assay: immunoSEQ multiplex PCR; the TCRdb copy retains only in-frame clones and omits some. Of about 140,000 clones in the sample, roughly 90% were seen once. The sample consisted of peripheral blood. The receptor set was obtained from a man in his forties or fifties with active or convalescent COVID-19. CDR3s leave out the opening cysteine and the closing phenylalanine or tryptophan. Fields, in order: V gene, J gene, CDR3 protein.

TRBV28	TRBJ2-7	ASSLSGQGYEQY
TRBV5-1	TRBJ2-2	ASRQGGDTGELF
TRBV6-1	TRBJ2-3	ASSEQGGDTQY
TRBV28	TRBJ1-1	ASRAWAMNTEAF
TRBV5-5	TRBJ2-1	ASSSGGNNEQF
TRBV6-5	TRBJ1-4	ASSYGTGKLF
TRBV19	TRBJ1-5	ASTQGTRPQH
TRBV11-2	TRBJ1-4	ASSSTGLEWANEKLF
TRBV5-5	TRBJ2-7	ASTGTSSRYEQY
TRBV5-1	TRBJ2-1	ASSLGLANEQF
TRBV6-5	TRBJ2-7	ASRRFAGEVQY
TRBV28	TRBJ1-1	ASSFITGIGEAF
TRBV19	TRBJ2-1	ASSTFLDRNFMRGQF
TRBV7-2	TRBJ2-5	ASSLGTVLQETQY
TRBV5-1	TRBJ2-2	ASRGGGSYGELF
TRBV7-2	TRBJ1-5	ASSWGGQGGQPQH
TRBV28	TRBJ2-5	ASSLSPTDQETQY
TRBV6-5	TRBJ2-7	ASSTAGKSSYEQY
TRBV27	TRBJ1-5	ASSLNGDRPQH
TRBV7-2	TRBJ2-7	ASSDRDQQY
TRBV12-3/TRBV12-4	TRBJ2-5	ASRLARETQY
TRBV5-8	TRBJ2-2	ASSPNTSPGELF
TRBV4-1	TRBJ2-7	ASSQPTSGIYEQY
TRBV6-6	TRBJ1-4	ASSPARAEEKLF
TRBV6-4	TRBJ2-3	ASSDSRRGRPPDTQY
TRBV7-8	TRBJ1-2	ASSLAQPGVIGGYT
TRBV6-1	TRBJ2-7	ASSESQGAYYEQY
TRBV7-8	TRBJ2-7	ASSLAQGAAEQY
TRBV28	TRBJ1-4	ASSFIGNTIEKLF
TRBV19	TRBJ2-7	ASSLWTGHYEQY
TRBV19	TRBJ2-7	ASSIGDSSRDQY
TRBV6-5	TRBJ2-2	ASSSLPGELF
TRBV5-6	TRBJ2-3	ASSFEDFGTDTQY
TRBV5-6	TRBJ1-2	ASSLAPDRGVYGYT
TRBV3-1/TRBV3-2	TRBJ2-1	ASSPGTSGSHEQF
TRBV18	TRBJ2-1	ASSPSYPDNEQF
TRBV10-2	TRBJ2-5	ASSESTGALQTQY
TRBV24-1	TRBJ1-5	ATSDDRQGGYSNQPQH
TRBV18	TRBJ2-7	ASSSGTGGRGEQY
TRBV5-1	TRBJ2-7	ASSWRGGGTAEQY
TRBV10-3	TRBJ2-7	AISESGTTNSYEQY
TRBV19	TRBJ2-7	ASSMEPGLAGVEQY
TRBV7-2	TRBJ2-1	ASGASGRENNEQF
TRBV7-8	TRBJ1-1	ASSVDRKAEAF
TRBV7-8	TRBJ2-3	ASSLNSGGGTDTQY
TRBV16	TRBJ1-2	ASSQIVGGTDGYT
TRBV18	TRBJ1-2	ASSPLDRANYGYT
TRBV7-9	TRBJ1-6	ASSLQGSYNSPLH
TRBV5-7	TRBJ2-2	ASSSPGQDNTGELF
TRBV27	TRBJ2-7	ASSSRGRSSYEQY
TRBV19	TRBJ2-3	ASSITGARGDTQY
TRBV19	TRBJ2-7	ASSTTGYTYEQY
TRBV6-2/TRBV6-3	TRBJ2-7	ASSYPSGRAALYEQY
TRBV5-1	TRBJ1-1	ASSPVRSSNTEAF
TRBV28	TRBJ1-3	ASSLLSGNTIY